The 18 T cell receptor beta chains in this list originate from one sample, sequenced in a study of CD8+CD57+ T cells in acquired aplastic anemia. The TCR beta profiling, which covered VDJ combination and CDR3 sequence, was carried out using genomic DNA as the template. TCRdb itself ran the reads through MiXCR, one entry per CDR3 protein. Here the sample spans approximately 190,000 distinct CDR3 sequences, 64% being singletons. Sequenced material: sorted CD4+, CD8+, or CD8+CD57+ T cells (not recorded which) from PBMCs. The receptor set was obtained from a human donor with severe aplastic anemia or a healthy control (not recorded which).

This chain uses TRBV6-1 with TRBJ2-5; maybe TRBD2 (6 bases). The CDR3 loop spans 15 amino acids. V lost 6 bases to trimming and J lost 7 bases, with 21 bases between them. CDR1 is MNHNS, CDR2 SASEGT, per germline. The CDR3 region is CASSPLAGIGATQYF. CDR3 bases: TGTGCCAGCAGCCCCTTGGCGGGGATCGGGGCGACCCAGTACTTC.

This clonotype was seen a few times. The J gene is TRBJ2-7, the V gene TRBV20-1; D not resolved. Per the germline V gene, CDR1 is DFQATT and CDR2 is SNEGSKA (reference sequence). The CDR3 has 14 residues. V dropped 0 bases and J dropped 3 bases, with 12 bases sitting between them. CDR3: CSARDNDHIYEQYF. Here the CDR3 DNA reads TGCAGTGCTAGAGATAATGACCACATCTACGAGCAGTACTTC.

The rearrangement links TRBV7-9 to TRBJ2-7; D unclear. There are 15 residues in the CDR3. In germline, CDR1 is SEHNR, CDR2 FQNEAQ (reference sequence). V lost 5 bases to trimming and J lost 3 bases, with 17 bases between them. The CDR3 spells CASSPTIGLGYEQYF. CDR3 in DNA: TGTGCCAGCAGCCCAACTATAGGGCTAGGCTACGAGCAGTACTTC.

A few counts support this clonotype. The chain uses TRBV6-5 and TRBJ1-6; 7 bases map to TRBD1. With V trimmed by 2 bases and J by 7 bases, 5 bases remained unmatched. Germline CDR1 and CDR2: MNHEY and SVGAGI. The CDR3 runs 15 residues. CDR3 sequence reads: CASSYRGQSNSPLHF. CDR3 in DNA: TGTGCCAGCAGTTACCGGGGACAGTCAAATTCACCCCTCCACTTT.

J is TRBJ2-7 and V is TRBV29-1, with 9 positions matching TRBD1. The CDR3 is 13 amino acids. The J segment lost 3 bases and the V segment lost 7 bases, leaving 7 bases of the junction unmatched. Germline CDR1 is SQVTM and CDR2 is ANQGSEA. The CDR3 DNA sequence: TGCAGCGCAGGGACAGGGTTACACTACGAGCAGTACTTC. Its protein product is CSAGTGLHYEQYF.

This clonotype was observed a handful of times. This sequence joins TRBV19 and TRBJ2-5; D possibly corresponds to TRBD2 (6 bases). This CDR3 has 15 residues. Deletions cut 1 base from V and 5 bases from J, with 14 bases between. The germline gives CDR1 LNHDA, CDR2 SQIVND (reference sequence). The CDR3 DNA reads TGTGCCAGTAGTATAGGGGGGACTCCCAGGGAGACCCAGTACTTC. Translation: CASSIGGTPRETQYF.

This clonotype was observed once. The chain is built from TRBV5-4 and TRBJ2-7; 10 bases are shared with TRBD2. The trim removed 8 bases at V and 1 base at J, leaving 12 bases unmatched. The germline V gene encodes CDR1 SGHNT and CDR2 YYREEE (reference sequence). The CDR3 consists of 16 residues. This CDR3 is CASGAGGLVGSYEQYF. The CDR3 DNA sequence: TGTGCCAGTGGAGCGGGGGGGCTAGTTGGTTCCTACGAGCAGTACTTC.

Comments on this clonotype: A read error may produce the germline difference seen at one junction end. This chain links TRBV7-3 with TRBJ2-6, with D perhaps matching TRBD1 or TRBD2 (6 bases each). The CDR3 contains 15 residues. The germline CDR1 and CDR2 sequences are SGHTA and FQGTGA. CDR3 DNA sequence: TGTGCCAGCAGCTTTACAGGGACGGGGGCCGACGTCCTGACTTTC. It specifies CASSFTGTGADVLTF.

The table lists this clonotype with a few counts. The chain couples TRBV20-1 to TRBJ2-7, with D possibly matching TRBD2 (7 bases). The CDR3 loop spans 13 amino acids. The V end was cut by 5 bases, the J end by 6 bases, with 17 bases between. CDR1 DFQATT and CDR2 SNEGSKA come from the germline V gene (reference sequence). CDR3 residues: CSAGIPGGAEQYF. CDR3 nucleotide sequence: TGCAGTGCTGGGATACCTGGGGGGGCCGAGCAGTACTTC.

Many counts were recorded for this clonotype. The chain links TRBV19 to TRBJ1-5; D perhaps matches TRBD1 (6 bases). The CDR3 has 15 amino acids. CDR1 and CDR2 (germline): LNHDA, SQIVND (reference sequence). V lost 3 bases and J lost 5, with 14 bases in between. CDR3 nucleotides: TGTGCCAGTAGTATCAACAGGGTGGGCGATCAGCCCCAGCATTTT. Its translation: CASSINRVGDQPQHF.

The rearrangement joins TRBV7-9 to TRBJ2-3; D is perhaps TRBD1 (6 bases). The CDR3 is 17 residues long. The germline gives CDR1 SEHNR, CDR2 FQNEAQ (reference sequence). The V end was cut by 5 bases, the J end by 2 bases, with 20 bases between. The CDR3 spells CASSPKTGEGYTDTQYF. Here the CDR3 DNA reads TGTGCCAGCAGCCCTAAGACAGGTGAAGGCTACACAGATACGCAGTATTTT.

CDR3 sequence reads: CASRTSGGTQYF. DNA of the CDR3: TGCGCCAGCAGGACTAGCGGGGGTACGCAGTATTTT. The chain couples TRBV5-1 to TRBJ2-3; 12 nucleotides agree with TRBD2. The CDR3 length is 12 residues. J lost 8 bases, V lost 5 bases, and 0 bases had no gene match. Germline CDR1 SGHRS, CDR2 YFSETQ.

This clonotype was counted ten times or more. The chain is built from TRBV9 and TRBJ1-3; a possible D gene is TRBD1 (5 bases). CDR3 length: 17 amino acids. Germline CDR1 SGDLS, CDR2 YYNGEE. Between the trimmed V and J ends, which lost 3 bases and 0 bases, there was a span of 16 bases. CDR3 DNA sequence: TGTGCCAGCAGCGAGGTGCCGGACACGGGCTCTGGAAACACCATATATTTT. Translated: CASSEVPDTGSGNTIYF.

This chain joins TRBV12-3 or TRBV12-4 and TRBJ2-2; D is ambiguous. The CDR3 has 14 residues. Trimming pared 5 bases from V and 2 bases from J, leaving 9 bases between. The CDR3 spells CASSPRINTGELFF. As DNA, the CDR3 is TGTGCCAGCAGTCCGAGGATTAACACCGGGGAGCTGTTTTTT.

This chain connects TRBV7-8 to TRBJ2-3, with TRBD2 matching over 12 bases. The CDR3 consists of 16 residues. Germline V lookup: CDR1 SGHVS, CDR2 FQNEAQ. The V and J ends lost 5 bases and 4 bases, in that order; junction bases with no gene match: 7. CDR3 amino acids: CASSTLAGGIPDTQYF. The CDR3 DNA sequence: TGTGCCAGCAGCACCCTAGCGGGGGGGATACCAGATACGCAGTATTTT. The complete variable domain, with remaining parts taken from reference TRBV7-8 and TRBJ2-3, reads GAGVSQSPRYKVAKRGQDVALRCDPISGHVSLFWYQQALGQGPEFLTYFQNEAQLDKSGLPSDRFFAERPEGSVSTLKIQRTQQEDSAVYLCASSTLAGGIPDTQYFGPGTRLTVL.

This clonotype was seen many times. This sequence joins TRBV20-1 and TRBJ2-7; 9 nucleotides agree with TRBD2. V lost 2 bases to trimming and J lost 3 bases; unmatched junction nucleotides: 8. The CDR3 spans 15 residues. Germline loops: CDR1 DFQATT, CDR2 SNEGSKA (reference sequence). CDR3 coding DNA: TGCAGTGCTAGAATGCTAGCGGGGTTAAGCTACGAGCAGTACTTC. This translates into CSARMLAGLSYEQYF.

The V gene is TRBV7-8, the J gene TRBJ2-3; maybe TRBD1 (5 bases). Germline values: CDR1 SGHVS, CDR2 FQNEAQ. V was trimmed by 6 bases and J by 2 bases, leaving 12 bases between them. CDR3 size: 14 residues. Here the CDR3 DNA reads TGTGCCAGCAGAGACGACAGCGCCACAGATACGCAGTATTTT. As protein: CASRDDSATDTQYF.

The chain couples TRBV19 to TRBJ1-6; TRBD1 matches at 10 bases. The length of the CDR3 is 17 residues. V shed 3 bases and J 7 bases; nucleotides not matched to a gene: 9. Germline CDR1 and CDR2: LNHDA and SQIVND (reference sequence). Written as DNA, the CDR3 is TGTGCCAGTAGTATGGCCTTATCGGGACAGGGGAATTCACCCCTCCACTTT. Translation: CASSMALSGQGNSPLHF.